The 11 T cell receptor beta chains below were found in one sample sequenced in a study of blood T cell repertoires in COVID-19. Method: immunoSEQ multiplex PCR; TCRdb's copy keeps in-frame clones and lacks some. The data hold 300,000 or so clones, with about 87% observed a single time. The material sequenced was peripheral blood. These TCRs come from a man in his 70s with acute or convalescent COVID-19.

This clone was seen only once. The CDR3 DNA reads TGTGCCAGCAGCTTGCAAGGGGGTTTTGCAACTAATGAAAAACTGTTTTTT. It is translated as CASSLQGGFATNEKLFF. The chain couples TRBV7-2 to TRBJ1-4; weak D call: TRBD1 (6 bases). Trimming cost V 3 bases and J 0 bases, with 14 bases left between them. The CDR3 totals 17 residues. Germline V CDR1 and CDR2: SGHTA, FQGNSA.

This sequence joins TRBV5-4 and TRBJ1-5; possible D gene TRBD1, 5 bases. Trimming took 2 bases from V and 1 from J, leaving 10 bases between them. CDR1 is SGHNT and CDR2 is YYREEE in the germline V gene (reference sequence). CDR3 length equals 15 residues. The CDR3 reads CASSFGGDSNQPQHF. As DNA, the CDR3 is TGTGCCAGCAGCTTCGGAGGGGACAGCAATCAGCCCCAGCATTTT.

The genes are TRBV19 and TRBJ1-6; 7 nucleotides agree with TRBD1. The CDR3 covers 15 residues. V trimming: 5 bases; J trimming: 4 bases; junction bases outside the gene matches: 5. In germline, CDR1 is LNHDA, CDR2 SQIVND (reference sequence). This CDR3 reads CASSPQDRYNSPLHF. Written as DNA, the CDR3 is TGTGCCAGTAGTCCTCAGGACAGGTATAATTCACCCCTCCACTTT.

The chain links TRBV5-4 to TRBJ1-3; unclear D gene. Germline V lookup: CDR1 SGHNT, CDR2 YYREEE (reference sequence). The ends were cut back, 1 base at V and 0 bases at J, with 14 bases in the middle. This CDR3 comprises 17 residues. CDR3 coding DNA: TGTGCCAGCAGCTTGCGTCTCGGTGTTGGCTCTGGAAACACCATATATTTT. Its protein is CASSLRLGVGSGNTIYF.

V and J are TRBV5-6 and TRBJ2-5; no clear D. The CDR3 loop spans 14 amino acids. Looked up from germline, CDR1 is SGHDT and CDR2 is YYEEEE. Trimming cost V 2 bases and J 2 bases, with 10 bases left between them. The CDR3 DNA is TGTGCCAGCAGCTTAAGTTTCGGGCAAGAGACCCAGTACTTC. Amino acid sequence: CASSLSFGQETQYF.

The genes are TRBV15 and TRBJ2-7; TRBD2 is a possible D gene (6 bases). The CDR3 loop spans 15 amino acids. From germline, CDR1 is LNHNV and CDR2 YYDKDF (reference sequence). Trimming took 5 bases from V and 0 from J, leaving 14 bases between them. The CDR3 nucleotides are TGTGCCACCAGCGGAGGGCCCGGGATCTCCTACGAGCAGTACTTC. Translated: CATSGGPGISYEQYF. Full variable domain (rest looked up from reference TRBV15 and TRBJ2-7): DAMVIQNPRYQVTQFGKPVTLSCSQTLNHNVMYWYQQKSSQAPKLLFHYYDKDFNNEADTPDNFQSRRPNTSFCFLDIRSPGLGDTAMYLCATSGGPGISYEQYFGPGTRLTVT.

The genes are TRBV1 and TRBJ2-7; the table's D gene call, TRBD1, was not cross checked with the DNA. TRBV1 constitutes a pseudogene. The CDR3 covers 17 residues. The CDR3 DNA reads TGCACCAGCAGCCAAGAACTGGGGACAGGGGAGTCCTACGAGCAGTACTTC. As protein: CTSSQELGTGESYEQYF.

The chain has TRBV6-2 or TRBV6-3 and TRBJ2-7; 7 bases line up with TRBD2. The V gene's germline CDR1 is MNHEY and CDR2 SVGEGT. With 4 bases clipped from V and 12 bases from J, the junction kept 9 bases outside the gene matches. This CDR3 has 12 residues. CDR3 sequence (DNA): TGTGCCAGCAGTTGGAGGGAGGGGACTCCGTACTTC. Translating it yields CASSWREGTPYF.

In nucleotides, the CDR3 is TGCGCCAGCAGCCTGGGGTCCGGACTAGCGGGGAACACCGGGGAGCTGTTTTTT. It yields the protein CASSLGSGLAGNTGELFF. V is TRBV5-1 and J is TRBJ2-2, with 11 bases that match TRBD2. Trimming cost V 4 bases and J 1 base; bases outside gene matches: 9. The germline CDR1 and CDR2 sequences are SGHRS and YFSETQ. This CDR3 spans 18 amino acids.

The chain links TRBV20-1 to TRBJ2-7, with D perhaps TRBD1 (6 bases). The CDR3 has 11 amino acids. Trimming took off 8 bases at V and 1 base at J, with 9 bases between the two ends. The germline gives CDR1 DFQATT, CDR2 SNEGSKA (reference sequence). The CDR3 DNA is TGCAGTACAGGGAAATCCTACGAGCAGTACTTC. This encodes CSTGKSYEQYF.

This chain connects TRBV4-2 to TRBJ2-7; 16 nucleotides line up with TRBD2. With V trimmed by 4 bases and J by 2 bases, 8 bases remained unmatched. The CDR3 covers 18 residues. The germline V gene has CDR1 LGHNA and CDR2 YNFKEQ. The CDR3: CASSPNGGTSGRAYEQYF. DNA for the CDR3: TGTGCCAGCAGCCCAAACGGTGGGACTAGCGGGAGGGCCTACGAGCAGTACTTC.